The 14 T cell receptor beta chains below were found in one sample sequenced in a study of blood T cells in healthy people across ages. The second PCR ran roughly 6 to 11 cycles with a sample-barcoded 5' primer and J-beta primers. TCRdb reprocessed the 5' RACE reads via MiXCR and lists one record per CDR3 protein. This table holds over 1.5 million distinct CDR3 sequences, less than 50% found once. The sample consisted of blood. Receptor source: a middle-aged woman in good health.

The table lists this clonotype with many counts. The V gene is TRBV6-2 or TRBV6-3, the J gene TRBJ1-1; D gene unclear. V lost 2 bases and J 1 base, leaving 5 bases between the germline ends. Germline lookup yields CDR1 MNHEY and CDR2 SVGEGT. CDR3 length equals 13 residues. CDR3 DNA sequence: TGTGCCAGCAGTTACCAGGAGAACACTGAAGCTTTCTTT. This translates into CASSYQENTEAFF.

The chain is built from TRBV29-1 and TRBJ2-3; either TRBD1 or TRBD2 may fit D (7 bases each). V lost 0 bases, J lost 4 bases, and 14 bases lay in between. The CDR3 is 15 amino acids. The germline CDR1 and CDR2 sequences are SQVTM and ANQGSEA. The CDR3, as DNA: TGCAGCGTTGAAGATCAGGGGGGGTTCCCAGATACGCAGTATTTT. As protein: CSVEDQGGFPDTQYF.

The V gene is TRBV19, the J gene TRBJ1-5; 9 bases agree with TRBD1. J gave up 6 bases and V 5 bases, and 11 bases lay outside the gene matches. In germline, CDR1 is LNHDA, CDR2 SQIVND (reference sequence). The CDR3 loop spans 16 amino acids. The CDR3 here is CASSSQGQGTTQPQHF. In DNA form, the CDR3 reads TGTGCCAGTAGTTCCCAGGGACAGGGAACGACTCAGCCCCAGCATTTT.

V usage is TRBV20-1 and J usage is TRBJ2-1; D is possibly TRBD2 (5 bases). The CDR3 totals 12 residues. Germline CDR1 reads DFQATT; CDR2 reads SNEGSKA (reference sequence). V lost 3 bases, J lost 13 bases, and 16 bases lay in between. In DNA form, the CDR3 reads TGCAGTGCTAGCAGAATTGGGGAGACCCAGTTCTTC. Translated: CSASRIGETQFF.

This clonotype occurred a few times. CDR3 in amino acids: CASSPNGGHDLSYNEQFF. The CDR3 region has the DNA TGTGCCAGCAGCCCTAACGGGGGCCACGATCTTTCCTACAATGAGCAGTTCTTC. The V call is TRBV27, the J call TRBJ2-1; perhaps D is TRBD1 or TRBD2 (6 bases each). Trimming cost V 6 bases and J 1 base, with 22 bases left between them. The CDR3 runs to 18 residues. From germline, CDR1 is MNHEY and CDR2 SMNVEV (reference sequence).

The rearrangement links TRBV21-1 to TRBJ2-3; TRBD1 is taken as the D call from the table, unchecked against the DNA. TRBV21-1 is a documented pseudogene. The CDR3 covers 14 residues. Here the CDR3 reads CASSKKGTTDTQYF. The DNA of the CDR3 is TGTGCCAGCAGCAAAAAAGGGACCACAGATACGCAGTATTTT.

This clonotype has a handful of counts. The chain has TRBV14 and TRBJ2-4; D perhaps matches TRBD2 (6 bases). CDR3 length: 12 amino acids. Trimming took 0 bases from V and 13 from J, leaving 10 bases between them. The V gene's germline CDR1 is SGHDN and CDR2 FVKESK. Here the CDR3 reads CASSQDWTKQYF. The CDR3 DNA is TGTGCCAGCAGCCAAGACTGGACTAAGCAGTACTTC.

The gene calls are TRBV20-1 and TRBJ2-1, with D tentatively TRBD1 or TRBD2 (5 bases each). V lost 0 bases and J 7 bases, leaving 28 bases between the germline ends. The CDR3 has 19 amino acids. Germline V gene sequence: CDR1 DFQATT, CDR2 SNEGSKA (reference sequence). DNA of the CDR3: TGCAGTGCTAGAGATTCGGCAGGGCTCGGGAAAAACACCTTTAATGAGCAGTTCTTC. This gives the protein CSARDSAGLGKNTFNEQFF.

This clonotype turned up a few times. V is TRBV5-1 and J is TRBJ2-1; TRBD2 is a possible D gene (5 bases). The CDR3 extends over 17 amino acids. Germline V gene lookup returns CDR1 SGHRS and CDR2 YFSETQ. V gave up 5 bases and J gave up 8 bases, with 26 bases separating them. The CDR3 DNA follows: TGCGCCAGCAGAAAGGGAGTCGCGGCCCCCGGTAGGGATGAGCAGTTCTTC. This translates into CASRKGVAAPGRDEQFF.

This clonotype was picked up one time. This chain uses TRBV3-1 with TRBJ2-3, with 7 bases fitting TRBD1. With V trimmed by 5 bases and J by 2 bases, 13 bases remained unmatched. The CDR3 covers 17 residues. CDR1 is LGHDT and CDR2 is YNNKEL in the germline V gene (reference sequence). Written as DNA, the CDR3 is TGTGCCAGCAGCGGAGGCCCCCGGGACAGCTACACAGATACGCAGTATTTT. This gives the protein CASSGGPRDSYTDTQYF.

The chain joins TRBV4-3 to TRBJ2-1; TRBD2 might be the D (7 bases). V was cut by 4 bases and J by 9 bases, with 16 bases left in between. The germline gives CDR1 LGHNA, CDR2 YSLEER. CDR3 length: 14 amino acids. This chain's CDR3 is CASSPGVRGGEQFF. The CDR3 DNA follows: TGCGCCAGCAGCCCTGGTGTAAGGGGGGGTGAGCAGTTCTTC.

The rearrangement links TRBV15 to TRBJ2-7; D is ambiguous. The germline V and J ends were trimmed by 4 bases and 11 bases, with 15 bases remaining between them. The CDR3 runs to 12 residues. CDR1 and CDR2 from the germline V gene are LNHNV and YYDKDF (reference sequence). The CDR3 is CATSTITETKYF. The CDR3 DNA follows: TGTGCCACCAGCACCATAACGGAGACCAAGTACTTC.

The chain recombines TRBV20-1 with TRBJ2-1; 10 bases map to TRBD2. The CDR3 consists of 14 residues. V gave up 5 bases and J gave up 6 bases; unmatched junction bases: 7. Germline V gene data show CDR1 as DFQATT and CDR2 as SNEGSKA (reference sequence). For the CDR3, the DNA is TGCAGTGCTGGAAAAAGCGGGGGGGCCAATGAGCAGTTCTTC. Its protein is CSAGKSGGANEQFF.

This chain uses TRBV12-3 or TRBV12-4 with TRBJ2-7; perhaps TRBD2 as D (7 bases). The germline V and J ends were trimmed by 5 bases and 6 bases, with 14 bases remaining between them. The CDR3 runs to 13 residues. The CDR3 region has the DNA TGTGCCAGCAGTCGTGAGGGGGGGGGCGAGCAGTACTTC. Translating gives CASSREGGGEQYF.